This T cell receptor beta chain is from a study of T cell repertoires in cytomegalovirus infection. On the study more broadly: Public TCR beta signatures indicated both CMV infection and matching HLA type. Notes on the study in general: Clonotype analysis showed dominance of the ex vivo response by HLA-C-restricted CMV-specific TCR beta clonotypes.

TCRdb reprocessed the reads via MiXCR and lists one record per CDR3 protein. This repertoire shows some 450,000 distinct CDR3 sequences, roughly 31% found once; its top ten account for 12% to 15%. This clonotype was counted a few times. Antigen unknown. Germline V gene sequence: CDR1 SNHLY, CDR2 FYNNEI. V was pared by 7 bases and J by 1 base, with 23 bases between. This CDR3 contains 19 residues. The TCR originated in a human donor in good health (CMV status not recorded). Some clones in this sample may be carry-over from other donors' samples. The chain has TRBV2 and TRBJ2-6; the D gene is possibly TRBD1 (6 bases). Sequenced input: PBMCs. Written as DNA, the CDR3 is TGTGCCAGCACTCTTGATTTCGGACAGAGCGTATCTGGGGCCAACGTCCTGACTTTC. It encodes CASTLDFGQSVSGANVLTF.